This T cell receptor (beta chain) appears in the sequencing data of a study of lymphopenia after photon versus proton radiotherapy. Libraries were prepared by immunoSEQ multiplex PCR; TCRdb keeps only in-frame clonotypes and omits some of them. This sample has 150,000 to 200,000 clones, with more than 85% found just once. Points from the study as a whole: Authors raise, but do not show, better survival with proton therapy. Oligoclonal CD8+ Temra expansion after nadir drove photon patients' diversity drop. Larger post-nadir TCR diversity loss correlated inversely with survival in deceased patients.

Worth noting for this clone: Its target is unknown.

There are 15 residues in the CDR3. The V and J ends lost 10 bases and 8 bases respectively, with 26 bases between them. Germline V gene sequence: CDR1 LNHDA, CDR2 SQIVND (reference sequence). This sequence was found in a man aged 50 to 60 with gastric cancer. The source material was peripheral blood, sampled from a patient treated with photon-based radiotherapy. The V call is TRBV19, the J call TRBJ1-1; tentative D call: TRBD1 (5 bases). The CDR3 here is CATEGGTQLRREAFF. CDR3 DNA: TGTGCCACTGAGGGCGGGACGCAACTCCGGAGGGAAGCTTTCTTT.